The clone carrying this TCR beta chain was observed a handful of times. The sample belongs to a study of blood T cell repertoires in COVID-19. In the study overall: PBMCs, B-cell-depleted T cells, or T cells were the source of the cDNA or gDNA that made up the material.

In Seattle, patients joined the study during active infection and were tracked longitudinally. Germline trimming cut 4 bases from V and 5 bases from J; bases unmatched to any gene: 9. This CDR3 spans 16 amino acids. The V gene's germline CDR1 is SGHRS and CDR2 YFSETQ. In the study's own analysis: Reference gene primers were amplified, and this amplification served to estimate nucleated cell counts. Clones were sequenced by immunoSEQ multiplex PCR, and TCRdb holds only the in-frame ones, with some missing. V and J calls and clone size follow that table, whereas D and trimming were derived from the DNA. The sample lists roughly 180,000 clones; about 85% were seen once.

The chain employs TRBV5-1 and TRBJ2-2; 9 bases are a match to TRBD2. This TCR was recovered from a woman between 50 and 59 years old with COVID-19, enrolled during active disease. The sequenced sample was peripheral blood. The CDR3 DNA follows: TGCGCCAGCAGCCCTGTGCGGGGGGGCAATACCGGGGAGCTGTTTTTT. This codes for CASSPVRGGNTGELFF. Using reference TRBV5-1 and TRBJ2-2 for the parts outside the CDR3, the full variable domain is KAGVTQTPRYLIKTRGQQVTLSCSPISGHRSVSWYQQTPGQGLQFLFEYFSETQRNKGNFPGRFSGRQFSNSRSEMNVSTLELGDSALYLCASSPVRGGNTGELFFGEGSRLTVL.